This TCR beta chain was retrieved from a study of blood T cells in healthy people across ages. There are 14 residues in the CDR3. Germline CDR1 WNHNN, CDR2 SYGVQD (reference sequence). Trimming took off 3 bases at V and 3 bases at J, with 9 bases between the two ends. Donation came from healthy Caucasian individuals in Russia who were aged roughly 6 to 100. The draw of peripheral blood yielded ten milliliters from each donor. A second roughly 7 to 11 cycle PCR used barcoded and J-beta primers. Each of the cDNA molecules was tagged by a template-switch adaptor with 12 random nucleotides. TCRdb redid the calling of the 5' RACE reads with MiXCR, one entry per CDR3 protein. This sample has 1.5 million to 1.9 million distinct CDR3 sequences, with 40% to 45% found just once.

What was sequenced was blood. The origin of this receptor is a woman between 18 and 29 years old in good health. The rearrangement joins TRBV10-1 to TRBJ2-1; D call uncertain. CDR3 loop: CASSEGQNYNEQFF. Written as DNA, the CDR3 is TGCGCCAGCAGTGAAGGGCAAAACTACAATGAGCAGTTCTTC.